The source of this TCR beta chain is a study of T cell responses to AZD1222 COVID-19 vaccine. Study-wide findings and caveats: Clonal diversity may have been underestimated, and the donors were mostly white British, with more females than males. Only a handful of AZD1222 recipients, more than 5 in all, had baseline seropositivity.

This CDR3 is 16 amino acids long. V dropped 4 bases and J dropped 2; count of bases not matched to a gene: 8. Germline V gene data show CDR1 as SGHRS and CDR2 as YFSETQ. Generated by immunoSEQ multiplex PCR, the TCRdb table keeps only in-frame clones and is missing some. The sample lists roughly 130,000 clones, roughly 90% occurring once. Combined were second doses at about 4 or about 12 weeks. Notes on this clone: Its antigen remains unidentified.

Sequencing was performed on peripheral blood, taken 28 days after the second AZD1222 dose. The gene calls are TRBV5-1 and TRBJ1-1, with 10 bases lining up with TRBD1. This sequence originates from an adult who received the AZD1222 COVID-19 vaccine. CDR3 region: CASSLTGTGENTEAFF. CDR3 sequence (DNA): TGCGCCAGCAGCCTGACCGGGACAGGGGAAAACACTGAAGCTTTCTTT.